The clone carrying this TCR beta chain was detected once. The CDR3 loop spans 14 amino acids. Germline lookup yields CDR1 LNHDA and CDR2 SQIVND (reference sequence). V was cut by 3 bases and J by 8 bases, with 13 bases left in between. As originally analysed: Reference gene primer amplification yielded estimated nucleated cell counts. Method: immunoSEQ multiplex PCR; TCRdb's copy keeps in-frame clones and lacks some. The D gene and trimming were derived from the DNA, and the V and J assignments and clone size from that table. This sample has about 250,000 clones, with approximately 80% found just once. The data are from a study of blood T cell repertoires in COVID-19. Study background: Spain, Italy and the United States supplied samples that represented acute and convalescent COVID-19.

The source is a man aged 40-55 years with acute or convalescent COVID-19. The sequenced sample was peripheral blood. J is TRBJ1-4 and V is TRBV19; maybe TRBD1 (5 bases). The CDR3 sequence: CASSMGGGDEKLFF. CDR3 nucleotides: TGTGCCAGTAGTATGGGGGGAGGGGACGAAAAACTGTTTTTT.